The next 11 T cell receptor beta chains were all read from a single sample in a study of shared T cell receptors in the human thymus. Libraries were prepared by immunoSEQ multiplex PCR; TCRdb keeps only in-frame clonotypes and omits some of them. The sample carries hundreds of thousands of clones, 70% to 90% recorded once. This same sample was also taken into another study, of human thymus T cells.

Sequencing input: thymocytes. These receptor sequences come from a boy in the first two years of life with a congenital heart defect.

This clone was seen a handful of times. The genes are TRBV30 and TRBJ2-5; D may be TRBD2 (7 bases). V was clipped by 2 bases and J by 4 bases, with 14 bases between them. Germline CDR1 and CDR2: GTSNPN and SVGIG (reference sequence). CDR3 size: 14 residues. This CDR3 reads CAWSPRGGRETQYF. CDR3 DNA: TGTGCCTGGAGTCCCAGGGGAGGGAGAGAGACCCAGTACTTC.

V is TRBV2 and J is TRBJ2-5, with D possibly TRBD1 on 5 matching bases. The J call may be wrong; the DNA end is better matched by TRBJ2-7. CDR1 is SNHLY and CDR2 is FYNNEI in the germline V gene. CDR3 length: 12 residues. CDR3 nucleotides: TGTGCCAGCAACACAGGTCCCTACGAGCAGTACTTC. Protein product: CASNTGPYEQYF.

The CDR3 nucleotides read TGTGCTAGTGGCGACGTAAATCAACCCACAGGGTGCGGCACAGATACGCAGTATTTT. This codes for CASGDVNQPTGCGTDTQYF. The chain employs TRBV12-5 and TRBJ2-3; weak D call: TRBD1 (6 bases). Germline CDR1 reads LGHNT; CDR2 reads FRNRAP. The CDR3 is made up of 19 amino acids. V lost 6 bases and J lost 1, with 26 bases in between. Together with reference TRBV12-5 and TRBJ2-3, the CDR3 gives the full variable domain: DARVTQTPRHKVTEMGQEVTMRCQPILGHNTVFWYRQTMMQGLELLAYFRNRAPLDDSGMPKDRFSAEMPDATLATLKIQPSEPRDSAVYFCASGDVNQPTGCGTDTQYFGPGTRLTVL.

The V call is TRBV14, the J call TRBJ2-1; TRBD1 matches at 7 bases. The CDR3 totals 16 residues. V lost 0 bases to trimming and J lost 4 bases; unmatched junction nucleotides: 6. Germline CDR1 SGHDN, CDR2 FVKESK. The CDR3 coding sequence is TGTGCCAGCAGCCAAGACAACAGGGGTTTTTACAATGAGCAGTTCTTC. Protein product: CASSQDNRGFYNEQFF.

This clone was counted once. Other nucleotide sequences from this sample produce the same CDR3. The CDR3 region has the DNA TGCAGTGTCAAGGGACTAGCGGCATACGAGCAGTACTTC. Protein sequence: CSVKGLAAYEQYF. The chain carries TRBV29-1 and TRBJ2-7, with TRBD2 identical over 11 bases. Germline V gene data show CDR1 as SQVTM and CDR2 as ANQGSEA. The CDR3 sequence is 13 residues long.

A few counts support this clone. The chain recombines TRBV10-3 with TRBJ1-3; tentative D call: TRBD1 (5 bases). There are 16 residues in the CDR3. CDR1 is ENHRY and CDR2 is SYGVKD in the germline V gene. Trimming removed 3 bases at V and 0 bases at J, with 12 bases between. The CDR3 spells CAISEGDSHSGNTIYF. The CDR3 DNA reads TGTGCCATCAGTGAAGGGGACTCGCACTCTGGAAACACCATATATTTT.

V and J are TRBV6-5 and TRBJ2-2, with 7 positions matching TRBD1. The V gene end was trimmed by 2 bases and the J gene end by 4 bases; junction bases not matched to a gene: 4. In germline, CDR1 is MNHEY, CDR2 SVGAGI. The CDR3 runs 15 residues. CDR3 in DNA: TGTGCCAGCAGTTACCCGGCAGGGGGCACCGGGGAGCTGTTTTTT. Protein product: CASSYPAGGTGELFF.

The chain is built from TRBV18 and TRBJ1-1; 10 nucleotides agree with TRBD1. With V trimmed by 3 bases and J by 0 bases, 4 bases remained unmatched. Germline V gene data show CDR1 as KGHSH and CDR2 as LQKENI. The CDR3 is 16 amino acids. The CDR3 region is CASSPGDRGLNTEAFF. CDR3 DNA sequence: TGTGCCAGCTCACCGGGGGACAGGGGTTTGAACACTGAAGCTTTCTTT.

The chain couples TRBV10-3 to TRBJ1-4; no firm D call. The CDR3 sequence is 16 residues long. CDR1 and CDR2 from the germline V gene are ENHRY and SYGVKD. V was pared by 0 bases and J by 0 bases, with 8 bases between. The CDR3 DNA follows: TGTGCCATCAGTGAGTCAAGGGAGACAACTAATGAAAAACTGTTTTTT. Encoded protein: CAISESRETTNEKLFF.

This chain links TRBV5-1 with TRBJ1-2; D unclear. V was shortened by 1 base and J by 5 bases, with 6 bases between the two germline ends. This CDR3 region has 12 residues. Germline V CDR1 and CDR2: SGHRS, YFSETQ. CDR3 in amino acids: CASSLTGYGYTF. CDR3 bases: TGCGCCAGCAGCTTGACGGGGTATGGCTACACCTTC.

The rearrangement joins TRBV6-6 to TRBJ1-5, with 8 bases that match TRBD1. CDR1 is MNHNY, CDR2 SVGAGI, per germline (reference sequence). This CDR3 is built from 16 residues. The trim removed 6 bases at V and 1 base at J, leaving 8 bases unmatched. CDR3 loop: CASSQDRVASNQPQHF. CDR3 bases: TGTGCCAGCAGCCAGGACAGGGTGGCGAGCAATCAGCCCCAGCATTTT.